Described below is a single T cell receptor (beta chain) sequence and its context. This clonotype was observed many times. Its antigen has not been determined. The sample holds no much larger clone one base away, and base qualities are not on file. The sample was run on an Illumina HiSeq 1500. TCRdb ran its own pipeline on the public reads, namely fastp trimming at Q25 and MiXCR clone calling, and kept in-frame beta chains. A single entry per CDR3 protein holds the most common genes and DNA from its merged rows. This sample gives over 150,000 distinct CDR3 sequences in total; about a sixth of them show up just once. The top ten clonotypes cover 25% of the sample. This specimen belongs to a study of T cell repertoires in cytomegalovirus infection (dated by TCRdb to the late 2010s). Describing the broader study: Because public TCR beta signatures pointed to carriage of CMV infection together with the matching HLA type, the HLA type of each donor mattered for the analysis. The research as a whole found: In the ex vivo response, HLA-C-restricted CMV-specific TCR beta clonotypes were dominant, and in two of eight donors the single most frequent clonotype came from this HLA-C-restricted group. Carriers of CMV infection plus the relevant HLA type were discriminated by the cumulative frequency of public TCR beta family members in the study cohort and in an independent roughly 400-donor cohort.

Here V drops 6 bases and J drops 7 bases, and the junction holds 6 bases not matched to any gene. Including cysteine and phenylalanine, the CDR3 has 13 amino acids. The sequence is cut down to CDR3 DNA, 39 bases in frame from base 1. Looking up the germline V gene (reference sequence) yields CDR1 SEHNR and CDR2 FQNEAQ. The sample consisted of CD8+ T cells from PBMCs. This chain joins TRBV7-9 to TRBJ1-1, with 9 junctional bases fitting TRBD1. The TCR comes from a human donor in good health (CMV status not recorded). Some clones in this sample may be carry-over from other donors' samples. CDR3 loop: CASRPTGGREAFF. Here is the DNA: TGTGCCAGCAGACCGACAGGGGGGCGTGAAGCTTTCTTT.